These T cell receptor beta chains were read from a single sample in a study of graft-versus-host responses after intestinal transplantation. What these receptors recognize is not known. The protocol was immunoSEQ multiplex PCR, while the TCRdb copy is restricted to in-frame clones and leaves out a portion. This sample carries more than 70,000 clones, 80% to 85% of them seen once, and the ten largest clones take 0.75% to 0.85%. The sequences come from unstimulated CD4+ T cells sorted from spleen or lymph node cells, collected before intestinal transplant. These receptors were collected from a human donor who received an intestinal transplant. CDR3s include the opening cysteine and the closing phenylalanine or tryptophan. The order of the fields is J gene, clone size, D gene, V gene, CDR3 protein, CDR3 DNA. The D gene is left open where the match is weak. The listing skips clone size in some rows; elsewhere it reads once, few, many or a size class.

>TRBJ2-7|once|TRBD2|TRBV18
CASSPPLAGAYEQYF
TGTGCCAGCTCACCACCGTTAGCGGGGGCCTACGAGCAGTACTTC
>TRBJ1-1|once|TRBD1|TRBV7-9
CASSLAGTANTEAFF
TGTGCCAGCAGCTTAGCCGGGACAGCGAACACTGAAGCTTTCTTT
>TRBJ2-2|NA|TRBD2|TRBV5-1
CASSLRTSGRVTGELFF
TGCGCCAGCAGCTTGAGGACTAGCGGGAGAGTCACCGGGGAGCTGTTTTTT
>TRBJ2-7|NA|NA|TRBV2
CASGARIYYEQYF
TGTGCCAGCGGGGCCAGGATCTACTACGAGCAGTACTTC
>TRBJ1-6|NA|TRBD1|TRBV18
CASSPGQGRGSPLHF
TGTGCCAGCTCACCCGGACAGGGCCGGGGGTCACCCCTCCACTTT
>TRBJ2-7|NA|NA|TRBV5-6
CASSRPDEAEQYF
TGTGCCAGCAGTCGTCCCGACGAGGCCGAGCAGTACTTC
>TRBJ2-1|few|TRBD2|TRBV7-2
CASSLVASGSREQFF
TGTGCCAGCAGCTTAGTAGCTAGCGGGAGTAGAGAGCAGTTCTTC
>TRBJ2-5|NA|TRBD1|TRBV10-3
CAISEGGQAATQYF
TGTGCCATCAGTGAAGGTGGACAGGCGGCCACCCAGTACTTC
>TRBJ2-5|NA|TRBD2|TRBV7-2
CASSLGGGAETQYF
TGTGCCAGCAGCTTGGGCGGGGGGGCAGAGACCCAGTACTTC
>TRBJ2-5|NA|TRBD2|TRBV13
CASSRGLAGVEQETQYF
TGTGCCAGCAGCCGGGGACTAGCGGGAGTTGAACAAGAGACCCAGTACTTC
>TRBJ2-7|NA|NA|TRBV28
CASSPVGPASYEQYF
TGTGCCAGCAGTCCGGTGGGCCCAGCCTCCTACGAGCAGTACTTC
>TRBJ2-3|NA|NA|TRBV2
CASKPGVDDTQYF
TGTGCCAGCAAACCGGGGGTTGACGATACGCAGTATTTT